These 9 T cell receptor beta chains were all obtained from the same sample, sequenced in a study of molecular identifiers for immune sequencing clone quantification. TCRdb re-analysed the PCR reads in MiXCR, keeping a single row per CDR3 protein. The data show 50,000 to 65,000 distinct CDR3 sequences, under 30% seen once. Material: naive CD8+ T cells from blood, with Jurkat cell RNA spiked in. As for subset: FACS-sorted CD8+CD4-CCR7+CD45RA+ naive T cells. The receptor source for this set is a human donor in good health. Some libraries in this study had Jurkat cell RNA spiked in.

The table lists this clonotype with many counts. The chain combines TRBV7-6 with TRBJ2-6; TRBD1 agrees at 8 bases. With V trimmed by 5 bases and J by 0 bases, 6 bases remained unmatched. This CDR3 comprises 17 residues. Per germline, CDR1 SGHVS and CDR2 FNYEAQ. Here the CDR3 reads CASSADRGFSGANVLTF. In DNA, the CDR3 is TGTGCCAGCAGCGCCGACAGGGGTTTCTCTGGGGCCAACGTCCTGACTTTC.

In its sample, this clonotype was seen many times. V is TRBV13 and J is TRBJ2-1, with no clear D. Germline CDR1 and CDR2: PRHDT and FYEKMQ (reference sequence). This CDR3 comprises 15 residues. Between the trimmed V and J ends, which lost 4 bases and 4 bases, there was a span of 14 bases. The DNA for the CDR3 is TGTGCCAGCAGCTCAACGACTCCTCTGTACAATGAGCAGTTCTTC. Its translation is CASSSTTPLYNEQFF.

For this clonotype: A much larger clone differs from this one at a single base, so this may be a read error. CDR3 nucleotide sequence: TGTGCCAGCAGATCGCCGGGACTAGCCCTCGAGCAGGACTTC. This gives the protein CASRSPGLALEQDF. This chain uses TRBV2 with TRBJ2-7; 9 nucleotides align to TRBD2. CDR3 size: 14 residues. The V gene's germline CDR1 is SNHLY and CDR2 FYNNEI.

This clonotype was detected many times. In nucleotides, the CDR3 is TGCAGTGCTCTAGACAGGGCGAGCACAGATACGCAGTATTTT. Its protein product is CSALDRASTDTQYF. The gene calls are TRBV20-1 and TRBJ2-3; TRBD1 matches at 7 bases. V shed 5 bases and J 0 bases; nucleotides not matched to a gene: 5. Germline V gives CDR1 DFQATT, CDR2 SNEGSKA (reference sequence). This CDR3 has 14 residues.

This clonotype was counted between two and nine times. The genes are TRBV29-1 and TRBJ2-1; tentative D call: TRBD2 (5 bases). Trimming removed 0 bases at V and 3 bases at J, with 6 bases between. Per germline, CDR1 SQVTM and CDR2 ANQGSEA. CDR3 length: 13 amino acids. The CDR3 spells CSVEDRGYNEQFF. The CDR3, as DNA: TGCAGCGTTGAAGATCGGGGCTACAATGAGCAGTTCTTC.

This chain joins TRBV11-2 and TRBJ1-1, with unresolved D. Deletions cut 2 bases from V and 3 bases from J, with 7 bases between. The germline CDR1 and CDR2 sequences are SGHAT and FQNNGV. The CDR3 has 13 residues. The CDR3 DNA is TGTGCCAGCAGCTTAACGGAGTACACTGAAGCTTTCTTT. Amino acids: CASSLTEYTEAFF.

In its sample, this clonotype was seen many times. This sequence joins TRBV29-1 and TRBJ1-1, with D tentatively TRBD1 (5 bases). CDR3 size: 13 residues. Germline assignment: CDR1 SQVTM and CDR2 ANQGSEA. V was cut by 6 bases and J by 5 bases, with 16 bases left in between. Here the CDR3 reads CSVLHGARTEAFF. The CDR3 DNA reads TGCAGCGTACTCCACGGGGCCCGGACTGAAGCTTTCTTT. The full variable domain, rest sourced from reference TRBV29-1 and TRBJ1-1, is SAVISQKPSRDICQRGTSLTIQCQVDSQVTMMFWYRQQPGQSLTLIATANQGSEATYESGFVIDKFPISRPNLTFSTLTVSNMSPEDSSIYLCSVLHGARTEAFFGQGTRLTVV.

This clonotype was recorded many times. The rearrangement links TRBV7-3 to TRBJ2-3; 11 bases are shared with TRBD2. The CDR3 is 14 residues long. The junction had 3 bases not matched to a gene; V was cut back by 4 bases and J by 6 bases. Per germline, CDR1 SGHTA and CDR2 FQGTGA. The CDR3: CASSSLAGEDTQYF. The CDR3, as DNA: TGTGCCAGCAGCTCACTAGCGGGAGAGGATACGCAGTATTTT.

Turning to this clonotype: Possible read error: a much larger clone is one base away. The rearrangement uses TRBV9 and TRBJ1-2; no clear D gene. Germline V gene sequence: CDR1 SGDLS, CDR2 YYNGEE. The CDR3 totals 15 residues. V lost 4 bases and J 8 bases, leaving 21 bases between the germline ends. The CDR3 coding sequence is TGTGCCAGCAGCCAATGGGCCCTCTCCCTCAGAGGCTACACCTTC. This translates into CASSQWALSLRGYTF.